The present T cell receptor (beta chain) was sequenced within a study of T cell repertoires in cytomegalovirus infection. The overall study: Through public TCR beta signatures, both CMV infection and matching HLA type were indicated. Findings and caveats of the study: The response measured ex vivo was dominated by TCR beta clonotypes (HLA-C-restricted and CMV-specific). Cumulated frequencies of public TCR beta families served to identify carriers of CMV plus the relevant HLA.

The ends lost 0 bases at V and 6 bases at J; junction bases unmatched: 5. The CDR3 is made up of 14 amino acids. Turning to this clonotype: Antigen unknown.

TCRdb re-derived calls from the reads in MiXCR, one entry per CDR3 protein. The sample carries more than 85,000 distinct CDR3 sequences, around a quarter recorded once. This receptor was taken from a human donor in good health (CMV status not recorded). Some clones in this sample may be carry-over from other donors' samples. The chain joins TRBV12-3 or TRBV12-4 to TRBJ2-7; 7 bases map to TRBD1. The source material was CD8+ T cells from PBMCs. The CDR3: CASSLADRVFEQYF. The CDR3 coding sequence is TGTGCCAGCAGTTTAGCAGACAGGGTATTCGAGCAGTACTTC.